This TCR beta chain derives from a study of control samples from healthy donors and cancer patients. Trimming at V came to 2 bases and at J to 1 base, leaving 1 base not matched to a gene. The CDR3 has 15 amino acids. CDR1 and CDR2 (germline): LGHDT, YNNKEL (reference sequence). Using immunoSEQ multiplex PCR, the repertoire was profiled, and TCRdb retains in-frame clones only, with some absent. The sample lists 95,000 to 130,000 clones; roughly nine tenths were seen once. Source material: PBMCs. The receptor was derived from a woman between 50 and 59 years old with colorectal cancer. The chain recombines TRBV3-1 (or the pseudogene TRBV3-2) with TRBJ2-7; 11 bases line up with TRBD2. The CDR3 nucleotides read TGTGCCAGCAGCCAAACTAGCGGGGGTTCCTACGAGCAGTACTTC. Its protein product is CASSQTSGGSYEQYF.